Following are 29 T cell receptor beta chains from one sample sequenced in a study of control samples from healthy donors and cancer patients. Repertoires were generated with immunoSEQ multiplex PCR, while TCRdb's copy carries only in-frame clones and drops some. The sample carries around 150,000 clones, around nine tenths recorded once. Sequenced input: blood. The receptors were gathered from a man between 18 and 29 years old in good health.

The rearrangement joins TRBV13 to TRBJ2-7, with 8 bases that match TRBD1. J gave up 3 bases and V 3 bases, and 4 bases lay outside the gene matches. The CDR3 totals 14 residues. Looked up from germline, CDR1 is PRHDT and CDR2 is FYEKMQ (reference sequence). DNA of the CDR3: TGTGCCAGCAGCTTCCTCGGACAGGGCTACGAGCAGTACTTC. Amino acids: CASSFLGQGYEQYF.

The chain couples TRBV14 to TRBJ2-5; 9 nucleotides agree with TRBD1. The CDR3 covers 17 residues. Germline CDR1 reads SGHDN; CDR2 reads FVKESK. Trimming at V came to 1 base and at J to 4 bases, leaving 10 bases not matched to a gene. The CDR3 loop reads CASSQARQGEFVETQYF. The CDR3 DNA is TGTGCCAGCAGCCAAGCCCGACAGGGGGAATTTGTAGAGACCCAGTACTTC.

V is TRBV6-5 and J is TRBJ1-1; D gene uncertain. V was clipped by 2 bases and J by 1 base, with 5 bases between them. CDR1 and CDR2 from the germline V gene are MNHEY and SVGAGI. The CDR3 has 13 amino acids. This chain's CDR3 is CASSYDGNTEAFF. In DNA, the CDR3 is TGTGCCAGCAGTTACGACGGGAACACTGAAGCTTTCTTT.

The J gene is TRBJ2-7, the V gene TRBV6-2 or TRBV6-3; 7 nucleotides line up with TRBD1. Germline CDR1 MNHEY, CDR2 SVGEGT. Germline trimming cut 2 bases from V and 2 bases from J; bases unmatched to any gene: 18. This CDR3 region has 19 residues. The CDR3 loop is CASSYAPIRQGSSAYEQYF. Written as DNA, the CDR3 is TGTGCCAGCAGTTACGCACCGATTCGACAGGGATCAAGTGCCTACGAGCAGTACTTC.

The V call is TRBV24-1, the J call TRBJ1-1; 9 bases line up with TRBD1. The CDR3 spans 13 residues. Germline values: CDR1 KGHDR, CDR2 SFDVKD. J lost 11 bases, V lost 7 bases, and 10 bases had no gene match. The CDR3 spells CATRATGGERAFF. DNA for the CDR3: TGTGCCACCAGGGCCACAGGGGGCGAACGCGCTTTCTTT.

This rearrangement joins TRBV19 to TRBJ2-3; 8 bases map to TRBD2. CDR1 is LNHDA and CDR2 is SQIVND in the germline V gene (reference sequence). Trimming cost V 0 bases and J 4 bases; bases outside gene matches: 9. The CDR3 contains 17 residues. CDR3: CASSIDALRGGADTQYF. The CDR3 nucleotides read TGTGCCAGTAGTATAGACGCTCTACGGGGGGGCGCAGATACGCAGTATTTT. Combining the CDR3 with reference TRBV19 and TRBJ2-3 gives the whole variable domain DGGITQSPKYLFRKEGQNVTLSCEQNLNHDAMYWYRQDPGQGLRLIYYSQIVNDFQKGDIAEGYSVSREKKESFPLTVTSAQKNPTAFYLCASSIDALRGGADTQYFGPGTRLTVL.

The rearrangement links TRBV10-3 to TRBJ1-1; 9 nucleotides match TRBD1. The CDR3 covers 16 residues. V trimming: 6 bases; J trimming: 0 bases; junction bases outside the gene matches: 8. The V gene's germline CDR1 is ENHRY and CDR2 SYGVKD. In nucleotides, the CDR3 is TGTGCCATCAGACCGGACAGGGGATCGTTGAACACTGAAGCTTTCTTT. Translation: CAIRPDRGSLNTEAFF.

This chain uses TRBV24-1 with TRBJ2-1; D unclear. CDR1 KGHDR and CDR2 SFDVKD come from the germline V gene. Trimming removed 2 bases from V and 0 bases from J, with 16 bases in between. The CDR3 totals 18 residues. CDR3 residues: CATSDSFPSIDSYNEQFF. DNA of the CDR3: TGTGCCACCAGTGATTCCTTCCCCAGTATAGACTCCTACAATGAGCAGTTCTTC.

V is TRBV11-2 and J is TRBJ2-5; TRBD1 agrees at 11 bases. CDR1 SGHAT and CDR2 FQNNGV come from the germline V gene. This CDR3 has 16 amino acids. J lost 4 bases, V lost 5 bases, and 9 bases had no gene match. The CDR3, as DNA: TGTGCCAGCAGCCCCTGGACAGGGGGCGATGTAGAGACCCAGTACTTC. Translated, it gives CASSPWTGGDVETQYF.

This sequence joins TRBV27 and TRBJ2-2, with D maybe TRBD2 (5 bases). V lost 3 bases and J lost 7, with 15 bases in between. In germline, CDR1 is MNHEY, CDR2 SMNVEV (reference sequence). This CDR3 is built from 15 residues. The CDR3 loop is CASSFLATGGGELFF. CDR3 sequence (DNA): TGTGCCAGCAGTTTCCTCGCGACCGGAGGCGGGGAGCTGTTTTTT.

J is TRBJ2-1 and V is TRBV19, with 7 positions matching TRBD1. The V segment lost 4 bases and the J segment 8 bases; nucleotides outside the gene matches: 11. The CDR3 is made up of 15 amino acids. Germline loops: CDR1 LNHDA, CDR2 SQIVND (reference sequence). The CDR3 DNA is TGTGCCAGTAGTAAGCGCCAGGGGGTTCCCGATGAGCAGTTCTTC. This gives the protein CASSKRQGVPDEQFF.

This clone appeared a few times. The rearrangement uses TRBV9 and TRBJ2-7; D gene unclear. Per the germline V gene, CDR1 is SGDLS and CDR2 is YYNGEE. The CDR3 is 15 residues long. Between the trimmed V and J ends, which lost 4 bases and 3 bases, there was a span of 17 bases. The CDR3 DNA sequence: TGTGCCAGCAGCCCGGAACTTGGTTATGGCTACGAGCAGTACTTC. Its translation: CASSPELGYGYEQYF.

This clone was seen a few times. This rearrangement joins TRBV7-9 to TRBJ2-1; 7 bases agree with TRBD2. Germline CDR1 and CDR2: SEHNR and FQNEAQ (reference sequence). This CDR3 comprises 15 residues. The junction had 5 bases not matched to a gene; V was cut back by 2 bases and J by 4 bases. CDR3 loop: CASSLLGRGYNEQFF. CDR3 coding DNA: TGTGCCAGCAGCTTATTGGGGCGGGGGTACAATGAGCAGTTCTTC.

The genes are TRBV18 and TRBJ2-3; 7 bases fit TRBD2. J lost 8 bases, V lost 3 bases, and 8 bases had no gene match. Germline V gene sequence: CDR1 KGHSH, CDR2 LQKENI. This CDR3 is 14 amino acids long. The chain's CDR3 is CASSPERGRSTQYF. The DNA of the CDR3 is TGTGCCAGCTCACCGGAGCGGGGTCGTAGTACGCAGTATTTT.

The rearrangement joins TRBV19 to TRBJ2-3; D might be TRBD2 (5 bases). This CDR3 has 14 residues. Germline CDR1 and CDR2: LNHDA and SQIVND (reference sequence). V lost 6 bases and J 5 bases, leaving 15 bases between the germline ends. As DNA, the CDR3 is TGTGCCAGTAGGACCGGGTCCCGGGGAGATACGCAGTATTTT. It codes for CASRTGSRGDTQYF.

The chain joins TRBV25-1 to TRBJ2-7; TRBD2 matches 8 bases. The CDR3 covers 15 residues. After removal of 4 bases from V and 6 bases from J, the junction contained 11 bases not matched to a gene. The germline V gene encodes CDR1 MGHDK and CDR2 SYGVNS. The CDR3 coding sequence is TGTGCCAGCAGTGGTGGTGAGGCGGGAGGCGGCGAGCAGTACTTC. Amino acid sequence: CASSGGEAGGGEQYF.

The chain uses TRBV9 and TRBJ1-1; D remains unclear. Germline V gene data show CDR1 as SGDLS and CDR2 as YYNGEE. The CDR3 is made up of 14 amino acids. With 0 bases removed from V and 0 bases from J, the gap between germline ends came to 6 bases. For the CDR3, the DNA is TGTGCCAGCAGCGTAGGGGTCATGAACACTGAAGCTTTCTTT. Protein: CASSVGVMNTEAFF.

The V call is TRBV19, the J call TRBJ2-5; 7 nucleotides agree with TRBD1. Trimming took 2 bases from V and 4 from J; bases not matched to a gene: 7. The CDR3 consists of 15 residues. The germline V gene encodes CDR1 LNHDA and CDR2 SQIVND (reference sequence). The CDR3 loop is CASSIKGGLVETQYF. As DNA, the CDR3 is TGTGCCAGTAGTATAAAAGGGGGCCTAGTAGAGACCCAGTACTTC. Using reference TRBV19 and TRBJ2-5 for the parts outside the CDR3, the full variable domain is DGGITQSPKYLFRKEGQNVTLSCEQNLNHDAMYWYRQDPGQGLRLIYYSQIVNDFQKGDIAEGYSVSREKKESFPLTVTSAQKNPTAFYLCASSIKGGLVETQYFGPGTRLLVL.

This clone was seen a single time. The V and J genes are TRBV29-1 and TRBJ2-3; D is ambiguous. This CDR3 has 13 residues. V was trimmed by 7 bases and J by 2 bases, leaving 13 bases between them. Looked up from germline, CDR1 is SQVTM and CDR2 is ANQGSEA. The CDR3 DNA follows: TGCAGCGCTGCCGCTGGGGACACAGATACGCAGTATTTT. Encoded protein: CSAAAGDTDTQYF.

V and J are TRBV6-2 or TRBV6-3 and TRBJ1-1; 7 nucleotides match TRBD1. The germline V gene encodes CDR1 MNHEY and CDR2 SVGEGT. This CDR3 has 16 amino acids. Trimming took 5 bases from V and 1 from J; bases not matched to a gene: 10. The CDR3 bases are TGTGCCAGCAGTCCGAGTGGCAGGGGGTCGAACACTGAAGCTTTCTTT. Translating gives CASSPSGRGSNTEAFF.

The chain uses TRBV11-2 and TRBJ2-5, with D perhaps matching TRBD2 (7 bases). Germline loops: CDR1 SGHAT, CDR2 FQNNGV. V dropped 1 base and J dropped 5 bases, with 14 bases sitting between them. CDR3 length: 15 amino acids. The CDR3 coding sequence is TGTGCCAGCAGCTTAGTGCCGGGGGGCCGGGAGACCCAGTACTTC. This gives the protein CASSLVPGGRETQYF.

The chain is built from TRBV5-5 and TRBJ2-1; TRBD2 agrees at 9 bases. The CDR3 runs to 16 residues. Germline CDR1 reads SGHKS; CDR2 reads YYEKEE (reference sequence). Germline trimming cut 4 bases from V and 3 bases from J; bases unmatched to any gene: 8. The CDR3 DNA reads TGTGCCAGCAGCCCCCGCGGCGGGGGGGGCTACAATGAGCAGTTCTTC. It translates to CASSPRGGGGYNEQFF.

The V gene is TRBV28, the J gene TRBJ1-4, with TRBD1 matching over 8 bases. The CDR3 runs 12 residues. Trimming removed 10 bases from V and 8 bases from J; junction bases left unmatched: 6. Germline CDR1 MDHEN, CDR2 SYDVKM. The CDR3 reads CATRTGREKLFF. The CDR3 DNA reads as TGTGCCACCCGGACAGGGAGGGAAAAACTGTTTTTT.

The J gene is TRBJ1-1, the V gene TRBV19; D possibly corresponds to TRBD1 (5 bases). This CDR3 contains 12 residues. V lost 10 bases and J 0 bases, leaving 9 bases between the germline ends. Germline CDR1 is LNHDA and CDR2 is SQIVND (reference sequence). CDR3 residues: CATGTLNTEAFF. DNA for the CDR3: TGTGCCACTGGGACGCTGAACACTGAAGCTTTCTTT. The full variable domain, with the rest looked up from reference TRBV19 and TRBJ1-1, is DGGITQSPKYLFRKEGQNVTLSCEQNLNHDAMYWYRQDPGQGLRLIYYSQIVNDFQKGDIAEGYSVSREKKESFPLTVTSAQKNPTAFYLCATGTLNTEAFFGQGTRLTVV.

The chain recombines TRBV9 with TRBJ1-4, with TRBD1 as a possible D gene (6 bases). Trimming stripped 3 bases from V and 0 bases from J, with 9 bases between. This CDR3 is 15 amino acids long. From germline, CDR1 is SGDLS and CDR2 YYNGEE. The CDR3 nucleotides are TGTGCCAGCAGCGCCACAGGGTCAACTAATGAAAAACTGTTTTTT. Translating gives CASSATGSTNEKLFF.

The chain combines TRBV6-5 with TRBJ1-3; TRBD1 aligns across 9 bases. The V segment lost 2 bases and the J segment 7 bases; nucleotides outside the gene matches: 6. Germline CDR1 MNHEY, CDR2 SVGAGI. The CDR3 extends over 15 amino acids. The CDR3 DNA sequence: TGTGCCAGCAGTTACGACACAGGGGGCCAGAACACCATATATTTT. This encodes CASSYDTGGQNTIYF.

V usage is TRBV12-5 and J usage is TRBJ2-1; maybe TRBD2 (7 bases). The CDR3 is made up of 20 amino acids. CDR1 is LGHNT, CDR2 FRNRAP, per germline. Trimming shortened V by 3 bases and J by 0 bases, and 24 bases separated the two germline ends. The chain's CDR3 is CASGFAGLEGEERSYNEQFF. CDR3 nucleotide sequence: TGTGCTAGTGGTTTTGCCGGACTAGAGGGGGAAGAACGCTCCTACAATGAGCAGTTCTTC.

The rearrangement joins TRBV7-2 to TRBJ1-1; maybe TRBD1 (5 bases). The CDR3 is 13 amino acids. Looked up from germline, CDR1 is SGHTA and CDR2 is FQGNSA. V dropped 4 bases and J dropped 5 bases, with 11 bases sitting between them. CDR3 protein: CASSWGWGTEAFF. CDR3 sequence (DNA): TGTGCCAGCAGCTGGGGTTGGGGGACTGAAGCTTTCTTT. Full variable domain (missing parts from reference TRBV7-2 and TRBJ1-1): GAGVSQSPSNKVTEKGKDVELRCDPISGHTALYWYRQSLGQGLEFLIYFQGNSAPDKSGLPSDRFSAERTGGSVSTLTIQRTQQEDSAVYLCASSWGWGTEAFFGQGTRLTVV.

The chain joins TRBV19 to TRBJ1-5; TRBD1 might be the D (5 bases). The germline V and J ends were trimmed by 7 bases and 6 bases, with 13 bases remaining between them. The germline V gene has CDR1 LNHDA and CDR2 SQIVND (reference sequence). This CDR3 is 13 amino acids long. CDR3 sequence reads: CASTLGGAQPQHF. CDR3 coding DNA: TGTGCCAGTACCCTGGGCGGGGCTCAGCCCCAGCATTTT.